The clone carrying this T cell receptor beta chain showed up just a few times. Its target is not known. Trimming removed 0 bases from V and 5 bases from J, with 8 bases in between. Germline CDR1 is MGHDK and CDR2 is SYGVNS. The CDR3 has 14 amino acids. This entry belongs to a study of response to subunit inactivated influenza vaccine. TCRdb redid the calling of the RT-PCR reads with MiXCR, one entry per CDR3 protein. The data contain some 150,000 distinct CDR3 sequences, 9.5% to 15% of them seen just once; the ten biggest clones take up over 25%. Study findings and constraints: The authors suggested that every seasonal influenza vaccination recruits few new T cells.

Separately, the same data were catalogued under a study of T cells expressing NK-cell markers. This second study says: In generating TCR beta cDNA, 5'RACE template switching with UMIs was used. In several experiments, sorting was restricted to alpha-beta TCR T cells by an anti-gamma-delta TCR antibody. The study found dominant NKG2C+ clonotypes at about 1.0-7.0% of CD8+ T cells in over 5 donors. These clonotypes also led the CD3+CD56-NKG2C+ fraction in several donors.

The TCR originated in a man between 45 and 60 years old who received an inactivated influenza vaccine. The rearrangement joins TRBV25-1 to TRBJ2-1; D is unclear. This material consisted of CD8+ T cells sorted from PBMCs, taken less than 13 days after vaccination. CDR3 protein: CASSEYRLDNEQFF. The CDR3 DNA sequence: TGTGCCAGCAGTGAATATAGACTGGACAATGAGCAGTTCTTC. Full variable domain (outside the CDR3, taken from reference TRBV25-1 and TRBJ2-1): EADIYQTPRYLVIGTGKKITLECSQTMGHDKMYWYQQDPGMELHLIHYSYGVNSTEKGDLSSESTVSRIRTEHFPLTLESARPSHTSQYLCASSEYRLDNEQFFGPGTRLTVL.